The clone carrying this TCR beta chain was found many times. What it recognizes is unknown. The data stem from a study of regulatory T cells in long-lasting Graves disease. Overall study results and limits: Persistent patients shared 2,741 public clonotypes among themselves. Newly diagnosed patients shared fewer, at roughly 1,000.

TCR beta libraries were built with iRepertoire HTBI primers and Arm-PCR of CDR3 regions. MiXCR, applied by TCRdb to the multiplex PCR reads, yields one record per CDR3 protein. The sample lists about 540,000 distinct CDR3 sequences, around an eighth occurring once. Germline CDR1 LGHNT, CDR2 FRNRAP. This CDR3 region has 14 residues. The ends were cut back, 7 bases at V and 5 bases at J, with 17 bases in the middle. Noted time point: newly diagnosed GD, antithyroid drugs for less than 3 months. The TCR library was made from RNA extracted from PBMCs. A further study also used this sample, focusing on T cells in Graves' hyperthyroidism and ophthalmopathy.

The chain joins TRBV12-5 to TRBJ1-1; a weak D match, TRBD1 (5 bases). The sample was peripheral blood mononuclear cells (PBMCs), taken at new diagnosis, from a patient treated with antithyroid drugs. This clonotype originated in a man aged 25 to 40 with Graves disease. Here the CDR3 DNA reads TGTGCTAGTGCTTCGGAGGGGAGGGGTACTGAAGCTTTCTTT. Amino acid sequence: CASASEGRGTEAFF. Combining the CDR3 with reference TRBV12-5 and TRBJ1-1 gives the whole variable domain DARVTQTPRHKVTEMGQEVTMRCQPILGHNTVFWYRQTMMQGLELLAYFRNRAPLDDSGMPKDRFSAEMPDATLATLKIQPSEPRDSAVYFCASASEGRGTEAFFGQGTRLTVV.